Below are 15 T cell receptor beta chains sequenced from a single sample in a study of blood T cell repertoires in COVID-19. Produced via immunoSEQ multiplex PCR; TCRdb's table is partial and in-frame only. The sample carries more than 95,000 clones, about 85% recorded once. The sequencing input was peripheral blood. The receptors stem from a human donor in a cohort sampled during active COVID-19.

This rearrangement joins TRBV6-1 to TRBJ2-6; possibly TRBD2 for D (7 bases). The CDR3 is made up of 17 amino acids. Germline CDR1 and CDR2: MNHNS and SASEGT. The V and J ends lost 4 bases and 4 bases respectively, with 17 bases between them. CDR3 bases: TGTGCCAGCAGTGGGAGGAGGGGGGGGCCAGGGGCCAACGTCCTGACTTTC. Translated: CASSGRRGGPGANVLTF.

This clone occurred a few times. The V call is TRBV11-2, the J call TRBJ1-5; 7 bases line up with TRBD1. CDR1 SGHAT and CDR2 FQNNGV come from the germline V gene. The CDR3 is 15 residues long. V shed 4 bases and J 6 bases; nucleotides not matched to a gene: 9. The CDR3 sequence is CASSSSGGVGQPQHF. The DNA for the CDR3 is TGTGCCAGCAGCTCTTCAGGGGGTGTGGGTCAGCCCCAGCATTTT.

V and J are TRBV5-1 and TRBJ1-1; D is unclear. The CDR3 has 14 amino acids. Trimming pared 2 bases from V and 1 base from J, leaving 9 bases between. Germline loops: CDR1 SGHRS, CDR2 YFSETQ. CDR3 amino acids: CASSLIPSNTEAFF. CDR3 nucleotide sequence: TGCGCCAGCAGCTTAATTCCCTCGAACACTGAAGCTTTCTTT.

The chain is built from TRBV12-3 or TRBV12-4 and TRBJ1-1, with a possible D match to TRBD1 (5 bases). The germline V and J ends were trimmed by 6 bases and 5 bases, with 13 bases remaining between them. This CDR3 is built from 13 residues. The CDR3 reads CASSRLGGTEAFF. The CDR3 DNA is TGTGCCAGCAGCCGGTTGGGGGGTACTGAAGCTTTCTTT.

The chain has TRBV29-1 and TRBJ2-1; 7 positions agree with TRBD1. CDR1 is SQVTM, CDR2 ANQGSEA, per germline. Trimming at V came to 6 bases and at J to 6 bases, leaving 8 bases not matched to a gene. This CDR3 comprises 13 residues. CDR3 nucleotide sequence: TGCAGCGTCCAGTGGGCAGGGGGCAATGAGCAGTTCTTC. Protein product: CSVQWAGGNEQFF.

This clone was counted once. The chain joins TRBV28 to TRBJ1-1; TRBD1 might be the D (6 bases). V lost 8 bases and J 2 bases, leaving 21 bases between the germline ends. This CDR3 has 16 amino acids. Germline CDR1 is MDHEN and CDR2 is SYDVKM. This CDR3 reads CASSLLGDTRNTEAFF. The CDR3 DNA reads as TGTGCCAGCTCCCTCTTGGGGGACACCCGAAACACTGAAGCTTTCTTT.

The CDR3 DNA follows: TGTGCCAGCGTGAAGGCACTGGTACAGCAGGAGACCCAGTACTTC. It encodes CASVKALVQQETQYF. This rearrangement joins TRBV2 to TRBJ2-5; D call uncertain. The CDR3 is 15 amino acids. The V end lost 8 bases, the J end lost 5 bases, and 21 bases lay between the germline ends. CDR1 and CDR2 (germline): SNHLY, FYNNEI.

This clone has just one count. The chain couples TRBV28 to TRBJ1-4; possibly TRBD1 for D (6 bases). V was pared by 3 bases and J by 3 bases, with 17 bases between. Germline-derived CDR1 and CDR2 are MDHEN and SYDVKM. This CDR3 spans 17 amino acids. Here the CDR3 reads CASSFVQGLFPNEKLFF. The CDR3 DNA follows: TGTGCCAGCAGTTTTGTCCAGGGGCTTTTTCCTAATGAAAAACTGTTTTTT. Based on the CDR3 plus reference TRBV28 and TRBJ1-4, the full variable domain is DVKVTQSSRYLVKRTGEKVFLECVQDMDHENMFWYRQDPGLGLRLIYFSYDVKMKEKGDIPEGYSVSREKKERFSLILESASTNQTSMYLCASSFVQGLFPNEKLFFGSGTQLSVL.

The CDR3, as DNA: TGTGCCAGCAGCTTCGAGACTAACACTGAAGCTTTCTTT. Protein: CASSFETNTEAFF. This chain connects TRBV7-2 to TRBJ1-1; D remains unclear. V was trimmed by 3 bases and J by 2 bases, leaving 7 bases between them. Per germline, CDR1 SGHTA and CDR2 FQGNSA. CDR3 length equals 13 residues.

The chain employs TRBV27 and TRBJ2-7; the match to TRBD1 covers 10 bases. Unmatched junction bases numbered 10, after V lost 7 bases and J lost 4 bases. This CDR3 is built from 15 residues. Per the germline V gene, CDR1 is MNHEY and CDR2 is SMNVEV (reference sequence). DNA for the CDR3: TGTGCCAGCACACCTGGTGGGACAGGGGTGTACGAGCAGTACTTC. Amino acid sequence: CASTPGGTGVYEQYF.

The CDR3 DNA follows: TGTGCCACCAGCAGAGGCGGAATTAATGAGCAGTTCTTC. It translates to CATSRGGINEQFF. The chain employs TRBV15 and TRBJ2-1; D is ambiguous. Trimming removed 1 base at V and 7 bases at J, with 8 bases between. Germline V gene data show CDR1 as LNHNV and CDR2 as YYDKDF (reference sequence). This CDR3 region has 13 residues. Filled out from reference TRBV15 and TRBJ2-1, the complete variable domain reads DAMVIQNPRYQVTQFGKPVTLSCSQTLNHNVMYWYQQKSSQAPKLLFHYYDKDFNNEADTPDNFQSRRPNTSFCFLDIRSPGLGDTAMYLCATSRGGINEQFFGPGTRLTVL.

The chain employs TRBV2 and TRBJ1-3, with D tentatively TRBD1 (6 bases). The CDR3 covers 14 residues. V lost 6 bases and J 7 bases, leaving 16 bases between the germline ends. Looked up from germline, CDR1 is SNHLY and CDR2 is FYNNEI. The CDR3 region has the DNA TGTGCCAGCAGACCGACAGGTCCCTGGAACACCATATATTTT. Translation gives CASRPTGPWNTIYF.

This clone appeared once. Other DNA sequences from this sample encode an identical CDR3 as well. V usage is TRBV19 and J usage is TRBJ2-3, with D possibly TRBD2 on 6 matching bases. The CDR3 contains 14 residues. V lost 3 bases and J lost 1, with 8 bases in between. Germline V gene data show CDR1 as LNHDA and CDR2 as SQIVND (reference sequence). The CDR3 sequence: CASSIGGGTDTQYF. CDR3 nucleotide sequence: TGTGCCAGTAGTATTGGCGGGGGCACAGATACGCAGTATTTT.

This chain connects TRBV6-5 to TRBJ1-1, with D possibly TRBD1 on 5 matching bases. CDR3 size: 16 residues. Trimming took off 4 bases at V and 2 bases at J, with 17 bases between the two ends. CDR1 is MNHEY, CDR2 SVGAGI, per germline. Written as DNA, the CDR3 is TGTGCCAGCAGTTCGTCAGGGTTACGTCGTAACACTGAAGCTTTCTTT. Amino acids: CASSSSGLRRNTEAFF.

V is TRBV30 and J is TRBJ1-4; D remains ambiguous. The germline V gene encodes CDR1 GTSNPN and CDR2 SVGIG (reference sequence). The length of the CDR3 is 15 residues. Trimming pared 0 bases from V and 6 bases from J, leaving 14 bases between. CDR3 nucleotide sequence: TGTGCCTGGAGTGTAAGAGTCCGGGTGGATGAAAAACTGTTTTTT. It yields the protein CAWSVRVRVDEKLFF.